The 15 T cell receptor beta chains given below trace back to one sample, sequenced in a study of T-cell memory formation after mild COVID-19. TCRdb redid the calling of the 5' RACE reads with MiXCR, one entry per CDR3 protein. The repertoire holds 450,000 to 650,000 distinct CDR3 sequences, with over 20% as singletons. The sample comprised PBMCs or a T cell subset sorted from them (not recorded which). Every receptor here comes from an adult woman who had mild COVID-19 (a few samples of this study predate the infection). Cell type and time point are not known.

In this sample, this clonotype turned up a few times. The chain links TRBV24-1 to TRBJ2-5; D call uncertain. Trimming pared 5 bases from V and 5 bases from J, leaving 14 bases between. This CDR3 spans 14 amino acids. The V gene's germline CDR1 is KGHDR and CDR2 SFDVKD. CDR3 in amino acids: CATSGGRVYETQYF. The CDR3 DNA sequence: TGTGCCACCAGTGGCGGAAGGGTATACGAGACCCAGTACTTC.

This chain links TRBV4-1 with TRBJ2-7, with 7 bases matching TRBD2. Germline assignment: CDR1 MGHRA and CDR2 YSYEKL. The length of the CDR3 is 15 residues. After removal of 3 bases from V and 1 base from J, the junction contained 6 bases not matched to a gene. CDR3 protein: CASSHTPAGSYEQYF. In DNA form, the CDR3 reads TGCGCCAGCAGCCACACCCCAGCGGGGTCCTACGAGCAGTACTTC.

The chain couples TRBV25-1 to TRBJ2-3, with D uncertain. Germline CDR1 and CDR2: MGHDK and SYGVNS. The CDR3 is made up of 14 amino acids. V lost 6 bases and J lost 1, with 11 bases in between. CDR3 region: CASRSGLGTDTQYF. For the CDR3, the DNA is TGTGCCAGCAGGAGTGGGTTGGGCACAGATACGCAGTATTTT. The full variable domain, with the rest looked up from reference TRBV25-1 and TRBJ2-3, is EADIYQTPRYLVIGTGKKITLECSQTMGHDKMYWYQQDPGMELHLIHYSYGVNSTEKGDLSSESTVSRIRTEHFPLTLESARPSHTSQYLCASRSGLGTDTQYFGPGTRLTVL.

DNA for the CDR3: TGCGCCAGCAGCCAAGAATGGGCTAGCGGGCTAACTCCCTCCTACAATGAGCAGTTCTTC. Protein: CASSQEWASGLTPSYNEQFF. The chain recombines TRBV4-1 with TRBJ2-1; 8 bases match TRBD2. The CDR3 extends over 20 amino acids. CDR1 is MGHRA, CDR2 YSYEKL, per germline. Losses at the gene ends were 0 bases for V and 0 bases for J; bases not matched to a gene: 13.

The chain couples TRBV6-2 or TRBV6-3 to TRBJ1-2, with 9 bases that match TRBD1. The J segment lost 4 bases and the V segment lost 4 bases, leaving 7 bases of the junction unmatched. The CDR3 is 15 residues long. Germline V gene data show CDR1 as MNHEY and CDR2 as SVGEGT. The CDR3 nucleotides are TGTGCCAGCAGTTCCACAGGGGGCAGATTCTATGGCTACACCTTC. Its protein is CASSSTGGRFYGYTF.

In this sample, this clonotype turned up a few times. The chain is built from TRBV19 and TRBJ2-5; 7 bases agree with TRBD2. Trimming cost V 5 bases and J 9 bases; bases outside gene matches: 9. Per the germline V gene, CDR1 is LNHDA and CDR2 is SQIVND (reference sequence). The CDR3 covers 13 residues. This chain's CDR3 is CASSYRDYVAQYF. The CDR3 DNA reads TGTGCCAGTAGTTACCGGGACTACGTCGCCCAGTACTTC.

The chain couples TRBV3-1 to TRBJ1-5; possible D gene TRBD1, 6 bases. The germline V and J ends were trimmed by 4 bases and 6 bases, with 13 bases remaining between them. CDR1 and CDR2 (germline): LGHDT, YNNKEL (reference sequence). CDR3 length: 14 residues. This chain's CDR3 is CASSRRGASQPQHF. The DNA of the CDR3 is TGTGCCAGCAGCCGTCGGGGGGCAAGTCAGCCCCAGCATTTT.

The chain has TRBV7-6 and TRBJ2-3; a possible D gene is TRBD1 (6 bases). The germline V gene encodes CDR1 SGHVS and CDR2 FNYEAQ. This CDR3 is built from 17 residues. Trimming took 5 bases from V and 2 from J, leaving 20 bases between them. The CDR3 sequence: CASSPIGAGADTDTQYF. The CDR3 DNA follows: TGTGCCAGCAGCCCGATCGGGGCAGGGGCTGACACAGATACGCAGTATTTT.

The table lists this clonotype with a few counts. The chain has TRBV5-1 and TRBJ2-5, with unresolved D. V was trimmed by 7 bases and J by 0 bases, leaving 7 bases between them. The germline CDR1 and CDR2 sequences are SGHRS and YFSETQ. The CDR3 spans 12 residues. DNA of the CDR3: TGCGCCAGCGGAACGGACCAAGAGACCCAGTACTTC. Protein: CASGTDQETQYF.

The rearrangement joins TRBV6-5 to TRBJ2-7; either TRBD1 or TRBD2 may fit D (5 bases each). CDR3 length: 15 residues. V dropped 5 bases and J dropped 3 bases, with 17 bases sitting between them. Germline V lookup: CDR1 MNHEY, CDR2 SVGAGI. This chain's CDR3 is CASSPDDQGDYEQYF. The DNA for the CDR3 is TGTGCCAGCAGTCCCGATGACCAGGGAGACTACGAGCAGTACTTC.

The rearrangement uses TRBV4-1 and TRBJ2-6; the D is unclear. V gave up 4 bases and J gave up 0 bases, with 13 bases separating them. The CDR3 has 17 residues. Germline CDR1 reads MGHRA; CDR2 reads YSYEKL. Written as DNA, the CDR3 is TGCGCCAGCAGCCCTCAACCAGGCGTCTCTGGGGCCAACGTCCTGACTTTC. Translation gives CASSPQPGVSGANVLTF.

This chain uses TRBV24-1 with TRBJ2-1; TRBD2 matches 10 bases. Trimming removed 7 bases from V and 6 bases from J; junction bases left unmatched: 5. Germline values: CDR1 KGHDR, CDR2 SFDVKD. The CDR3 totals 14 residues. CDR3 sequence reads: CATRPSGRGNEQFF. In nucleotides, the CDR3 is TGTGCCACCAGGCCCAGCGGGAGGGGCAATGAGCAGTTCTTC.

The table lists this clonotype with many counts. The chain uses TRBV10-3 and TRBJ2-7, with TRBD1 identical over 8 bases. Germline lookup yields CDR1 ENHRY and CDR2 SYGVKD. V was pared by 0 bases and J by 3 bases, with 4 bases of the junction left unmatched. The CDR3 has 15 amino acids. CDR3 in amino acids: CAISESGTGGYEQYF. The CDR3 DNA reads as TGTGCCATCAGTGAGTCTGGGACAGGAGGCTACGAGCAGTACTTC.

This clonotype was observed a handful of times. This rearrangement joins TRBV5-1 to TRBJ1-2; D possibly corresponds to TRBD1 (6 bases). Per the germline V gene, CDR1 is SGHRS and CDR2 is YFSETQ. Between the trimmed V and J ends, which lost 0 bases and 8 bases, there was a span of 17 bases. This CDR3 has 15 residues. CDR3 coding DNA: TGCGCCAGCAGCTTGGATGCGGCAGGGGCAGAGGGCTACACCTTC. Translated: CASSLDAAGAEGYTF.

The V call is TRBV29-1, the J call TRBJ2-7; D gene uncertain. The CDR3 totals 14 residues. The V end lost 7 bases, the J end lost 4 bases, and 20 bases lay between the germline ends. The germline CDR1 and CDR2 sequences are SQVTM and ANQGSEA. The CDR3 DNA is TGCAGCGCCTCGACGGGTGCGACGCGGTACGAGCAGTACTTC. Translating it yields CSASTGATRYEQYF.